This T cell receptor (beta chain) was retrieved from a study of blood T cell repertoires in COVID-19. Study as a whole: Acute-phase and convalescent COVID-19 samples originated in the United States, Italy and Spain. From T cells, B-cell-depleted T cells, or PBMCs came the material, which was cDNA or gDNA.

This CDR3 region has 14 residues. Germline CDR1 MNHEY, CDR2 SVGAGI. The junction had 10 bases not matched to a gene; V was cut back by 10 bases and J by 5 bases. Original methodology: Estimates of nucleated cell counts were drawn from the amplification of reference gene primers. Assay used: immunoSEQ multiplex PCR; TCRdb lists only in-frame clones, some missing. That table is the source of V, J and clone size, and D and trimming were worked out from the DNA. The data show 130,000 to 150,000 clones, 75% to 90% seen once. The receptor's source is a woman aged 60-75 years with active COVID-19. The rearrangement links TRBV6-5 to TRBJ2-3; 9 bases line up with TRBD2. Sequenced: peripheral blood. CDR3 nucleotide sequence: TGTGCCACCCAGAATAGCGGGAGATTAGATACGCAGTATTTT. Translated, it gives CATQNSGRLDTQYF.